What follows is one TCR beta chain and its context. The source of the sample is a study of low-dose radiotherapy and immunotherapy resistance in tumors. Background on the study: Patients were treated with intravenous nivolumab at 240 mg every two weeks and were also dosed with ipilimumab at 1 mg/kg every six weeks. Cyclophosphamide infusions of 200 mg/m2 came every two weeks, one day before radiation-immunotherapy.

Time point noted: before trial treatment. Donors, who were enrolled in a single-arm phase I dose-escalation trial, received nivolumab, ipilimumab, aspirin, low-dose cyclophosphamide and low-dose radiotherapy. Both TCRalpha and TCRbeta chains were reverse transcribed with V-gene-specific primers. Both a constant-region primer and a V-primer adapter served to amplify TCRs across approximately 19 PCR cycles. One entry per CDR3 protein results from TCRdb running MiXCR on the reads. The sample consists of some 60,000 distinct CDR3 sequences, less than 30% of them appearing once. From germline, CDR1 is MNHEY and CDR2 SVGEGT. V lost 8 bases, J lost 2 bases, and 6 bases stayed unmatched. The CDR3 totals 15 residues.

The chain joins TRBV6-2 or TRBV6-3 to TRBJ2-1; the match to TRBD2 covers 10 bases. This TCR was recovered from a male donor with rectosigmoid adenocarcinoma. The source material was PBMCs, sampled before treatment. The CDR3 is CASREREGPYNEQFF. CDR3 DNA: TGTGCCAGCCGGGAGCGGGAGGGCCCCTACAATGAGCAGTTCTTC.